Detailed here is one TCR beta chain. What it binds is unknown. TCRdb keeps only in-frame clones here, not all; method: immunoSEQ multiplex PCR. The data show 55,000 to 75,000 clones, with more than 75% seen just once and around 2.6% held by the top ten. The data were taken from a study of lymphopenia after photon versus proton radiotherapy. Overall study findings and caveats: Oligoclonal CD8+ Temra expansion after nadir drove photon patients' diversity drop.

Trimming removed 6 bases from V and 3 bases from J; junction bases left unmatched: 10. CDR1 and CDR2 (germline): MDHEN, SYDVKM. This CDR3 spans 15 amino acids. This clonotype originated in a woman between 70 and 85 years old with pancreatic cancer. The genes are TRBV28 and TRBJ1-1; 7 nucleotides align to TRBD1. Here the sequenced sample was peripheral blood, taken from a patient treated with photon-based radiotherapy. The DNA of the CDR3 is TGTGCCAGCAGGGAACAGGGGAGCAGGGACACTGAAGCTTTCTTT. It translates to CASREQGSRDTEAFF. Full variable domain (outside the CDR3, taken from reference TRBV28 and TRBJ1-1): DVKVTQSSRYLVKRTGEKVFLECVQDMDHENMFWYRQDPGLGLRLIYFSYDVKMKEKGDIPEGYSVSREKKERFSLILESASTNQTSMYLCASREQGSRDTEAFFGQGTRLTVV.